The 18 T cell receptor beta chains listed next were all sequenced from one sample in a study of regulatory T cells in long-lasting Graves disease (dated by TCRdb to the early 2020s). Sample time point, as interpreted from the label and publication: persistent/refractory GD, antithyroid drugs over 5 years with positive TRAb. RNA was extracted from PBMCs in TRIzol for both TCR sequencing and RNA sequencing. The method was multiplex PCR. Data came from an Illumina HiSeq 4000. CDR3 regions were amplified by Arm-PCR with iRepertoire HTBI primers to construct TCR beta libraries. TCRdb passed the public sequencing reads through fastp at Q25 and MiXCR, retaining productive beta sequences. Rows are combined by CDR3 protein, so each entry shows the most common genes and DNA. Present in this sample are roughly 700,000 distinct CDR3 sequences, approximately 31% of which were seen just once. About 40% of the sample is in the top ten clones.

The sequencing used peripheral blood mononuclear cells (PBMCs), collected when the disease was refractory, from a patient treated with antithyroid drugs. The receptors were sampled from a female donor with Graves disease.

CDR3: CASSTGYTETQYF. As DNA, the CDR3 is TGTGCCTCCTCCACAGGGTATACAGAGACCCAGTACTTC. V is TRBV27 and J is TRBJ2-5, with D possibly matching TRBD1 (6 bases). Germline V gene lookup returns CDR1 MNHEY and CDR2 SMNVEV (reference sequence). Trimming took off 11 bases at V and 4 bases at J, with 17 bases between the two ends. This CDR3 contains 13 residues.

CDR3 DNA: TGTGCCAGCAGTGACCCCGGGAGGCCGATCGGGGATTCACCCCTCCACTTT. This gives the protein CASSDPGRPIGDSPLHF. The rearrangement links TRBV25-1 to TRBJ1-6; D is unresolved. Germline-derived CDR1 and CDR2 are MGHDK and SYGVNS. V lost 3 bases and J 8 bases, leaving 20 bases between the germline ends. This CDR3 is 17 amino acids long.

This clonotype appeared a few times. The chain employs TRBV29-1 and TRBJ1-2, with 7 nucleotides matching TRBD1. From germline, CDR1 is SQVTM and CDR2 ANQGSEA. The V segment lost 6 bases and the J segment 0 bases; nucleotides outside the gene matches: 7. There are 14 residues in the CDR3. CDR3 in DNA: TGCAGCGTGTACCGGGACAGCTCTAACTATGGCTACACCTTC. Encoded protein: CSVYRDSSNYGYTF.

In its sample, this clonotype was seen a few times. The V call is TRBV29-1, the J call TRBJ2-7, with 9 bases lining up with TRBD1. The ends lost 7 bases at V and 5 bases at J; junction bases unmatched: 15. CDR1 is SQVTM and CDR2 is ANQGSEA in the germline V gene. The CDR3 totals 15 residues. The DNA of the CDR3 is TGCAGCGCCCTGAAATTCGGACAGGGGCACCACGAGCAGTACTTC. Protein sequence: CSALKFGQGHHEQYF.

This clonotype has just a few counts. This rearrangement joins TRBV19 to TRBJ1-1; 10 nucleotides match TRBD1. The V gene's germline CDR1 is LNHDA and CDR2 SQIVND (reference sequence). The CDR3 covers 17 residues. V lost 1 base, J lost 0 bases, and 5 bases stayed unmatched. DNA of the CDR3: TGTGCCAGTAGTATAGTCGACAGGGGGCCATTGAACACTGAAGCTTTCTTT. Amino acids: CASSIVDRGPLNTEAFF.

The gene calls are TRBV19 and TRBJ1-1; TRBD1 might be the D (6 bases). The V end lost 7 bases, the J end lost 3 bases, and 12 bases lay between the germline ends. Germline lookup yields CDR1 LNHDA and CDR2 SQIVND (reference sequence). The CDR3 has 13 residues. The CDR3 nucleotides read TGTGCCAGTAACAACAGGGTCTACACTGAAGCTTTCTTT. Protein: CASNNRVYTEAFF.

This clonotype appeared a few times. This sequence joins TRBV4-1 and TRBJ1-1; no clear D. CDR3 size: 14 residues. Germline lookup yields CDR1 MGHRA and CDR2 YSYEKL. Trimming removed 0 bases at V and 1 base at J, with 6 bases between. The CDR3 sequence: CASSQERANTEAFF. The CDR3 nucleotides read TGCGCCAGCAGCCAAGAAAGGGCGAACACTGAAGCTTTCTTT.

V usage is TRBV11-3 and J usage is TRBJ1-3; D is possibly TRBD1 (6 bases). This CDR3 contains 14 residues. Germline-derived CDR1 and CDR2 are SGHNT and YENEEA. The ends were cut back, 5 bases at V and 6 bases at J, with 14 bases in the middle. CDR3 DNA: TGTGCCAGCAGCAATACCGGGACACCAAACACCATATATTTT. This sequence encodes CASSNTGTPNTIYF.

This clonotype has a handful of counts. The chain couples TRBV2 to TRBJ1-1; 9 positions agree with TRBD1. Germline V gives CDR1 SNHLY, CDR2 FYNNEI. V was clipped by 4 bases and J by 3 bases; unmatched bases: 21. This CDR3 region has 20 residues. The CDR3 loop is CASSVTKGTGSRLSDTEAFF. The CDR3 region has the DNA TGTGCCAGCAGTGTAACGAAAGGGACAGGGTCCCGTTTAAGCGACACTGAAGCTTTCTTT.

The chain carries TRBV6-1 and TRBJ1-1; 8 bases are a match to TRBD1. With 4 bases clipped from V and 1 base from J, the junction kept 2 bases outside the gene matches. Looked up from germline, CDR1 is MNHNS and CDR2 is SASEGT. The CDR3 covers 14 residues. CDR3 sequence (DNA): TGTGCCAGCAGTGGGACAGGGTCGAACACTGAAGCTTTCTTT. As protein: CASSGTGSNTEAFF.

The chain joins TRBV4-1 to TRBJ2-7; D is perhaps TRBD1 (7 bases). The V gene lost 1 base and the J gene lost 0 bases, with 13 bases spanning the gap. The CDR3 has 16 residues. Germline values: CDR1 MGHRA, CDR2 YSYEKL. The CDR3 nucleotides read TGCGCCAGCAGCCAAGTCGGGGGACAGTCCTCCTACGAGCAGTACTTC. Its protein is CASSQVGGQSSYEQYF.

The genes are TRBV7-9 and TRBJ2-7, with TRBD2 identical over 9 bases. The CDR3 runs to 13 residues. Losses at the gene ends were 7 bases for V and 6 bases for J; bases not matched to a gene: 7. Germline CDR1 and CDR2: SEHNR and FQNEAQ (reference sequence). CDR3 protein: CASTGLAGTEQYF. The DNA for the CDR3 is TGTGCCAGCACCGGCCTAGCGGGAACCGAGCAGTACTTC.

The genes are TRBV19 and TRBJ2-7, with TRBD2 matching 8 bases. V was pared by 5 bases and J by 6 bases, with 18 bases of the junction left unmatched. The CDR3 is made up of 17 amino acids. Germline values: CDR1 LNHDA, CDR2 SQIVND (reference sequence). This CDR3 reads CASSWGMEWREDVEQYF. Written as DNA, the CDR3 is TGTGCCAGTAGTTGGGGGATGGAGTGGCGGGAGGACGTCGAGCAGTACTTC. The full variable domain, with the rest looked up from reference TRBV19 and TRBJ2-7, is DGGITQSPKYLFRKEGQNVTLSCEQNLNHDAMYWYRQDPGQGLRLIYYSQIVNDFQKGDIAEGYSVSREKKESFPLTVTSAQKNPTAFYLCASSWGMEWREDVEQYFGPGTRLTVT.

This clonotype was detected only a few times. V and J are TRBV29-1 and TRBJ2-5; the match to TRBD2 covers 13 bases. Germline CDR1 SQVTM, CDR2 ANQGSEA. The CDR3 covers 14 residues. After removal of 6 bases from V and 5 bases from J, the junction contained 6 bases not matched to a gene. The CDR3 DNA reads TGCAGCGTCGATAGGACTAGCGGGAGTGAGACCCAGTACTTC. Translated, it gives CSVDRTSGSETQYF.

J is TRBJ2-7 and V is TRBV9, with 10 bases fitting TRBD1. Per the germline V gene, CDR1 is SGDLS and CDR2 is YYNGEE. This CDR3 has 16 amino acids. Trimming took 3 bases from V and 3 from J; bases not matched to a gene: 9. The CDR3 nucleotides are TGTGCCAGCAGCGAGGCCGGGACAGGGGCCTTCTACGAGCAGTACTTC. This sequence encodes CASSEAGTGAFYEQYF.

In its sample, this clonotype was seen a few times. The V and J genes are TRBV11-2 and TRBJ2-7; 10 bases line up with TRBD2. The trim removed 8 bases at V and 5 bases at J, leaving 15 bases unmatched. The germline CDR1 and CDR2 sequences are SGHAT and FQNNGV. The CDR3 is made up of 16 amino acids. The CDR3: CASSPRAAGGPNEQYF. The CDR3 DNA sequence: TGTGCCAGCTCCCCAAGGGCAGCGGGAGGGCCGAACGAGCAGTACTTC.

The gene calls are TRBV19 and TRBJ1-5, with a tentative D call TRBD1 (6 bases). V lost 7 bases and J lost 3, with 16 bases in between. CDR3 length: 15 amino acids. Germline CDR1 and CDR2: LNHDA and SQIVND (reference sequence). The CDR3 sequence: CASMWGAQTNQPQHF. The CDR3 nucleotides are TGTGCCAGTATGTGGGGGGCGCAGACCAATCAGCCCCAGCATTTT.

The rearrangement uses TRBV20-1 and TRBJ2-5; D is unresolved. The CDR3 sequence is 13 residues long. CDR1 is DFQATT, CDR2 SNEGSKA, per germline (reference sequence). V gave up 0 bases and J gave up 0 bases, with 5 bases separating them. CDR3 in amino acids: CSAREPYQETQYF. For the CDR3, the DNA is TGCAGTGCTAGAGAGCCGTACCAAGAGACCCAGTACTTC.